The TCR beta chain under discussion was sequenced for a study of T cells in Graves' hyperthyroidism and ophthalmopathy. Study-wide points: Ophthalmopathy was distinguished from stable hyperthyroidism by 13 V-J signatures.

Regions amplified from RNA transcripts were the TCR beta CDR3 regions. HTBI primers drove first-round RT-PCR of the TCR CDR3. From the multiplex PCR reads, TCRdb called clonotypes with MiXCR, one entry per CDR3 protein. The table has approximately 600,000 distinct CDR3 sequences, around 15% seen once. Germline lookup yields CDR1 MNHEY and CDR2 SVGEGT. The CDR3 loop spans 13 amino acids. V shed 10 bases, J shed 4 bases, and the junction held 7 bases outside the gene matches. In regard to this clonotype: What it binds is not known.

A patient was excluded if there was uncontrolled infection, other autoimmune disease, pregnancy or lactation. It was 8.5 to 10 ml of fresh peripheral blood that supplied the PBMCs. V gene TRBV6-2 or TRBV6-3 combines with J gene TRBJ2-7; 10 nucleotides match TRBD2. This TCR was sampled from a woman in her thirties with Graves' hyperthyroidism. The material sequenced was blood. CDR3 residues: CATRGTSDYEQYF. DNA for the CDR3: TGTGCCACTAGAGGGACTAGCGATTACGAGCAGTACTTC.